This entry concerns a single TCR beta chain. The antigen is unknown. The data belong to a study of cytomegalovirus exposure and HLA in healthy donors. The study ran its PCR with 60 Vbeta and 13 Jbeta primers. Method: immunoSEQ multiplex PCR; TCRdb's copy keeps in-frame clones and lacks some. The profile shows 130,000 or so clones, over 65% of them singletons. J was trimmed by 4 bases and V by 3 bases; bases with no gene match: 6. Germline CDR1 reads MDHEN; CDR2 reads SYDVKM. The CDR3 contains 15 residues. Regarding the study as a whole: The CMV antigen specificity of a few CMV-associated chains was confirmed through in vitro analysis. The study labeled 180 or so TCR beta chains cytomegalovirus-associated.

The J gene is TRBJ2-1, the V gene TRBV28, with 7 bases that match TRBD1. The sequenced sample was PBMCs. This clonotype originated in a woman in her 40s in good health and CMV-seropositive. The CDR3 nucleotides are TGTGCCAGCAGTTTCCCCCCCAGGGGGTACAATGAGCAGTTCTTC. It codes for CASSFPPRGYNEQFF. Together with reference TRBV28 and TRBJ2-1, the CDR3 gives the full variable domain: DVKVTQSSRYLVKRTGEKVFLECVQDMDHENMFWYRQDPGLGLRLIYFSYDVKMKEKGDIPEGYSVSREKKERFSLILESASTNQTSMYLCASSFPPRGYNEQFFGPGTRLTVL.